This T cell receptor (beta chain) came from a study of CD8+ T cells in alopecia areata. Notes on this clone: Its antigen is unknown.

Study observations and caveats: Under tofacitinib, numerous expanded lesional clonotypes remained detectable in scalp and blood.

The sequencing template was cDNA reverse transcribed from extracted RNA. Generated by immunoSEQ multiplex PCR, the TCRdb table keeps only in-frame clones and is missing some. The table has 150,000 to 200,000 clones, just under 65% seen once; the top ten hold approximately 1.3%. The treatment here: oral pan-JAK inhibitor, 5-10 mg twice daily. CDR1 is SGHTA, CDR2 FQGNSA, per germline. The germline V and J ends were trimmed by 3 bases and 0 bases, with 18 bases remaining between them. CDR3 length: 19 residues. Specimen: CD4+ T cells sorted from blood, collected around week 50, from a patient treated with tofacitinib. This TCR derives from a human donor with alopecia areata. The chain uses TRBV7-2 and TRBJ1-6, with D uncertain. Here the CDR3 reads CASSLKAKGSSSYNSPLHF. CDR3 sequence (DNA): TGTGCCAGCAGCTTGAAGGCGAAGGGTTCTAGCTCCTATAATTCACCCCTCCACTTT.